This record looks at one T cell receptor (beta chain) sequence and its context. Its antigen is as yet unknown. With 0 bases removed from V and 5 bases from J, the gap between germline ends came to 7 bases. This CDR3 is built from 13 residues. In germline, CDR1 is LGHNA, CDR2 YSLEER. This record comes from a study of CD8+ T cells in alopecia areata. Study observations and caveats: Lesional scalp, especially alopecia totalis/universalis, showed higher clonality than normal scalp.

Researchers took lesional scalp punch biopsies and peripheral blood from people who were alopecia areata patients. It was cDNA, reverse transcribed from extracted RNA, that served as the sequencing template. Clones were sequenced by immunoSEQ multiplex PCR, and TCRdb holds only the in-frame ones, with some missing. Seen here are under 300,000 clones, around 67% observed once, and the top ten hold 1% to 1.5%. The sequencing used CD4+ T cells sorted from blood, collected at week 0. This sequence joins TRBV4-3 and TRBJ2-5, with D tentatively TRBD1 (5 bases). The origin of this receptor is a human donor with alopecia areata. CDR3 loop: CASSQEGRETQYF. CDR3 bases: TGCGCCAGCAGCCAAGAGGGGCGGGAGACCCAGTACTTC.